This TCR beta chain was identified in a study of CD8 T cells in Susac syndrome. V was shortened by 7 bases and J by 4 bases, with 8 bases between the two germline ends. Germline CDR1 is MDHEN and CDR2 is SYDVKM. This CDR3 has 12 amino acids. When the RNA was reverse transcribed, random hexamers were used with an input of roughly 0.45 to 1 ug. TCRdb independently ran MiXCR on the immunoSEQ multiplex PCR reads; one entry per CDR3 protein. In the table there are 180,000 or so distinct CDR3 sequences, over 85% of which are singletons. The chain is built from TRBV28 and TRBJ2-1; D is ambiguous. The sequence was collected from a human donor in good health. The sequencing sample was made of CD4+ T cells from PBMCs. The CDR3: CASMATYNEQFF. CDR3 sequence (DNA): TGTGCCAGCATGGCAACATACAATGAGCAGTTCTTC.